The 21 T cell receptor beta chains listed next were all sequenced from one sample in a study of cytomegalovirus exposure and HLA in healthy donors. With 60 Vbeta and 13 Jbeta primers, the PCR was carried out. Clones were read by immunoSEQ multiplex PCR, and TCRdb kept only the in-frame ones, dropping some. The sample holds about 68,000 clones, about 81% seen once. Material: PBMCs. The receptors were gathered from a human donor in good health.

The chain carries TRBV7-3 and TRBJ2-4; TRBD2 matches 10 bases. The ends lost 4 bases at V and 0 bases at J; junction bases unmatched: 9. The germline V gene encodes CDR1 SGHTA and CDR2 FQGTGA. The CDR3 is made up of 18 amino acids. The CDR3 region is CASSSALIAGGAKNIQYF. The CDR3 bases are TGTGCCAGCAGCTCGGCGTTAATAGCGGGGGGAGCCAAAAACATTCAGTACTTC.

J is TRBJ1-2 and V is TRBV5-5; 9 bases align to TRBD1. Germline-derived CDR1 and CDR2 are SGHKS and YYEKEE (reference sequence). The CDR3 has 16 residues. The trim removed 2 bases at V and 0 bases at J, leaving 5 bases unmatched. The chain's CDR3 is CASSFGTGISNYGYTF. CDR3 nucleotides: TGTGCCAGCAGCTTCGGGACAGGGATTTCTAACTATGGCTACACCTTC.

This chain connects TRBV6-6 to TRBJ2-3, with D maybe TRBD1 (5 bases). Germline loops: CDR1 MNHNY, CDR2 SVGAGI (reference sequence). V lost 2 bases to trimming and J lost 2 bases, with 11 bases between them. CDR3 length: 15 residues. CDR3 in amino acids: CASSYGATSTDTQYF. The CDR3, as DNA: TGTGCCAGCAGTTACGGGGCAACCTCCACAGATACGCAGTATTTT.

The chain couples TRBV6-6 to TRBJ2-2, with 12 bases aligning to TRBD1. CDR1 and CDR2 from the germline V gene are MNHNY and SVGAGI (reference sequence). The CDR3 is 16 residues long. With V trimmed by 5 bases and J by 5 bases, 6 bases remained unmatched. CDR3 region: CASSPPGQGATGELFF. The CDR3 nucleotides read TGTGCCAGCAGTCCCCCGGGACAGGGGGCAACCGGGGAGCTGTTTTTT.

The CDR3 region is CASSLTPVAGATDTQYF. The DNA of the CDR3 is TGTGCCAGCAGTCTCACCCCCGTCGCGGGAGCCACAGATACGCAGTATTTT. The gene calls are TRBV27 and TRBJ2-3, with TRBD2 matching 7 bases. CDR3 length: 17 amino acids. Germline CDR1 MNHEY, CDR2 SMNVEV (reference sequence). V trimming: 5 bases; J trimming: 2 bases; junction bases outside the gene matches: 13.

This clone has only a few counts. CDR3 sequence: CASSQALNRVYTEAFF. DNA for the CDR3: TGCGCCAGCAGCCAAGCATTGAACAGGGTATACACTGAAGCTTTCTTT. The genes are TRBV4-1 and TRBJ1-1, with D possibly TRBD1 on 6 matching bases. The germline gives CDR1 MGHRA, CDR2 YSYEKL. Trimming pared 1 base from V and 3 bases from J, leaving 15 bases between. The CDR3 has 16 residues.

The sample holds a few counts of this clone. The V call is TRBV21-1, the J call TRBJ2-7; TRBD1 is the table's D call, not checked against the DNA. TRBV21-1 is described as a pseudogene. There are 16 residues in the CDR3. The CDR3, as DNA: TGTGCCAGCAGCGAGGTGAAGACAGGGGGCTCTTACGAGCAGTACTTC. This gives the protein CASSEVKTGGSYEQYF.

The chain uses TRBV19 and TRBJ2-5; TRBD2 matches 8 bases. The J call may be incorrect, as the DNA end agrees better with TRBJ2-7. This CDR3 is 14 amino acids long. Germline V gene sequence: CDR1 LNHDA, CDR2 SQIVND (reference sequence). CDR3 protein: CATSSGGSSYEQYF. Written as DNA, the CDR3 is TGTGCCACTTCGAGCGGGGGTAGCTCCTACGAGCAGTACTTC.

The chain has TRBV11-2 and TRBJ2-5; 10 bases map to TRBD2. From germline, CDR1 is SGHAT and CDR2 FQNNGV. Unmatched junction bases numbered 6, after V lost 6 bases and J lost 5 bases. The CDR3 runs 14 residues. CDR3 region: CASSPNSGGETQYF. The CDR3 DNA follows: TGTGCCAGCAGTCCAAATAGCGGGGGGGAGACCCAGTACTTC.

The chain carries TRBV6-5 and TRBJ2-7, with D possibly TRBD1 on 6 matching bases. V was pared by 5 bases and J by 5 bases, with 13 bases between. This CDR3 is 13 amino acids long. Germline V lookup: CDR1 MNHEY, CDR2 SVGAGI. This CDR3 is CASSLKTGNEQYF. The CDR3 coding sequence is TGTGCCAGCAGTCTAAAGACAGGCAACGAGCAGTACTTC.

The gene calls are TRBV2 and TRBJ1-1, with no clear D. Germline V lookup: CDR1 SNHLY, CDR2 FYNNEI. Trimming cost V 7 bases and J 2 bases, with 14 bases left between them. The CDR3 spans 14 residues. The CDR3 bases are TGTGCCAGCACGCCAGGAGGCCCTAACACTGAAGCTTTCTTT. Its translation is CASTPGGPNTEAFF.

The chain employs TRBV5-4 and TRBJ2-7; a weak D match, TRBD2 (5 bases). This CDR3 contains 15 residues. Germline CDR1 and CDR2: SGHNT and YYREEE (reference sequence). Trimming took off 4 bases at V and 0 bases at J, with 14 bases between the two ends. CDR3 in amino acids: CASSREGLYSYEQYF. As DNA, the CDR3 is TGTGCCAGCAGCCGAGAGGGTCTATACTCCTACGAGCAGTACTTC.

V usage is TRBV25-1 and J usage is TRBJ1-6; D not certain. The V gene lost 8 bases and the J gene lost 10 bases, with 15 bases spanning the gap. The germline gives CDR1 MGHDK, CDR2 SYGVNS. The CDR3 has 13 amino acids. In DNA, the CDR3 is TGTGCCAGCCGCAACCCAGGTGGGTCACCCCTCCACTTT. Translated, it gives CASRNPGGSPLHF.

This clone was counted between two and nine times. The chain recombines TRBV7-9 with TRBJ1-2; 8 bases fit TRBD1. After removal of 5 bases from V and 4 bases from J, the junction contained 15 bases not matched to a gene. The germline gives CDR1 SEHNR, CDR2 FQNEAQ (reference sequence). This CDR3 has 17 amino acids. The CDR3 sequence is CASSPEGGDRLTYGYTF. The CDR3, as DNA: TGTGCCAGCAGCCCCGAGGGTGGGGACAGGCTGACCTATGGCTACACCTTC. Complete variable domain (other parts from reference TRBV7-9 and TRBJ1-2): DTGVSQNPRHKITKRGQNVTFRCDPISEHNRLYWYRQTLGQGPEFLTYFQNEAQLEKSRLLSDRFSAERPKGSFSTLEIQRTEQGDSAMYLCASSPEGGDRLTYGYTFGSGTRLTVV.

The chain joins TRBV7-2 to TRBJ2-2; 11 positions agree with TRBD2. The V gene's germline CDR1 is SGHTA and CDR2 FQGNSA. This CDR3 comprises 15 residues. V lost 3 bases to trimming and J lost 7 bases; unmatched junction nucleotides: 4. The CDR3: CASSFLAGGDGELFF. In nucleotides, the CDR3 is TGTGCCAGCAGCTTTCTAGCGGGGGGCGACGGGGAGCTGTTTTTT.

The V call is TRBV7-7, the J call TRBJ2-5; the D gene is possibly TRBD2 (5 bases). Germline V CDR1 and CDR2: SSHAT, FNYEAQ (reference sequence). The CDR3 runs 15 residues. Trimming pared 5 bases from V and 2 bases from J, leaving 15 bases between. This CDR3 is CASSPSSGSQETQYF. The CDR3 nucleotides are TGTGCCAGCAGCCCTAGCAGCGGCTCACAAGAGACCCAGTACTTC.

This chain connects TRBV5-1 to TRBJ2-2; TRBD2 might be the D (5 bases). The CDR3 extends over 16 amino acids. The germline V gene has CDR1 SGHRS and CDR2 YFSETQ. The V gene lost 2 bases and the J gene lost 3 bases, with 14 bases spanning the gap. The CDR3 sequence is CASSFGLVRDTGELFF. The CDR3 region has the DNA TGCGCCAGCAGCTTCGGGCTAGTGAGGGACACCGGGGAGCTGTTTTTT.

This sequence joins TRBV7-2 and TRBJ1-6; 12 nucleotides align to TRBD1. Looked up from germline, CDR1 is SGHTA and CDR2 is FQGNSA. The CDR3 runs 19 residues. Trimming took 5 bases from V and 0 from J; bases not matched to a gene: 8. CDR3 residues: CASSRGTGGISSYNSPLHF. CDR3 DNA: TGTGCCAGCAGCCGCGGGACAGGGGGCATATCCTCCTATAATTCACCCCTCCACTTT.

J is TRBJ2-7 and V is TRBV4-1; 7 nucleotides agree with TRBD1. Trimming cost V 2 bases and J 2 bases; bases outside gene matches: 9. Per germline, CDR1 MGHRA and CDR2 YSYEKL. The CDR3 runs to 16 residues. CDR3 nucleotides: TGCGCCAGCAGCCAACCCGGGACAGCCTTACCCTACGAGCAGTACTTC. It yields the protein CASSQPGTALPYEQYF.

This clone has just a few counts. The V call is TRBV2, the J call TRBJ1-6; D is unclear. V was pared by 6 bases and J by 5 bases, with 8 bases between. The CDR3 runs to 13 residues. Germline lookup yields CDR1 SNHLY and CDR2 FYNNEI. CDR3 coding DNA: TGTGCCAGCAGGAGGGAGAATAATTCACCCCTCCACTTT. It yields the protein CASRRENNSPLHF.

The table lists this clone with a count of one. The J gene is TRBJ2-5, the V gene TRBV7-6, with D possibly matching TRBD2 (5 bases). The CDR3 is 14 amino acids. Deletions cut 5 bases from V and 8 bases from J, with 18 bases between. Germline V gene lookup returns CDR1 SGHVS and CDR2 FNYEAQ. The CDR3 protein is CASSPSQSPGTQYF. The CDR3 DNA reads TGTGCCAGCAGCCCGAGCCAATCCCCGGGAACCCAGTACTTC. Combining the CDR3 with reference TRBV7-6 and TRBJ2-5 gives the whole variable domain GAGVSQSPRYKVTKRGQDVALRCDPISGHVSLYWYRQALGQGPEFLTYFNYEAQQDKSGLPNDRFSAERPEGSISTLTIQRTEQRDSAMYRCASSPSQSPGTQYFGPGTRLLVL.